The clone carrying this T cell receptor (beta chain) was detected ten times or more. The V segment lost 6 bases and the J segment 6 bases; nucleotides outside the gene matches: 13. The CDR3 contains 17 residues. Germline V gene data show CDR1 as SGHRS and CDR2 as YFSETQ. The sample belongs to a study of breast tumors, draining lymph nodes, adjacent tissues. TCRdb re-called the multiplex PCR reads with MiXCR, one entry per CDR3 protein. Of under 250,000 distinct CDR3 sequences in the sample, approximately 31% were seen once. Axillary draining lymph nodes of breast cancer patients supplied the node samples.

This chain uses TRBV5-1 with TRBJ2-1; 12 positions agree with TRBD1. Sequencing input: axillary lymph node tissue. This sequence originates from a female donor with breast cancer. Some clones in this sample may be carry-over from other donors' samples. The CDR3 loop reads CASTSLLAGQGANEQFF. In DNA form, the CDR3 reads TGCGCCAGCACTTCGTTGCTCGCGGGACAGGGGGCCAATGAGCAGTTCTTC.